The 8 T cell receptor beta chains below all came from one sample that was sequenced in a study of CD8 T cells in ankylosing spondylitis. TCRdb ran MiXCR on the 5' RACE reads and lists one entry per CDR3 protein. The sample records around 150,000 distinct CDR3 sequences, roughly 34% being singletons. The sample comprised synovial fluid, either unsorted or a sorted T cell fraction (not recorded which). The receptors shown here come from a male donor with ankylosing spondylitis.

This clonotype was seen repeatedly, ten times or more. The chain has TRBV11-2 and TRBJ2-5; weak D call: TRBD1 (5 bases). Deletions cut 0 bases from V and 2 bases from J, with 7 bases between. The CDR3 runs to 14 residues. Per germline, CDR1 SGHAT and CDR2 FQNNGV. The CDR3 protein is CASSLDAGQETQYF. In DNA, the CDR3 is TGTGCCAGCAGCTTAGATGCAGGGCAAGAGACCCAGTACTTC.

The genes are TRBV20-1 and TRBJ1-3; TRBD1 might be the D (5 bases). Germline lookup yields CDR1 DFQATT and CDR2 SNEGSKA (reference sequence). V was cut by 0 bases and J by 0 bases, with 15 bases left in between. The CDR3 has 17 amino acids. This CDR3 reads CSARDLFKGLSGNTIYF. CDR3 bases: TGCAGTGCTAGAGATCTCTTCAAGGGACTCTCTGGAAACACCATATATTTT.

Many counts were recorded for this clonotype. The genes are TRBV9 and TRBJ2-2; 10 bases are a match to TRBD1. Per the germline V gene, CDR1 is SGDLS and CDR2 is YYNGEE. The ends lost 1 base at V and 3 bases at J; junction bases unmatched: 3. There are 16 residues in the CDR3. CDR3 in DNA: TGTGCCAGCAGCGTAAGAGGACAGGGGGACACCGGGGAGCTGTTTTTT. As protein: CASSVRGQGDTGELFF.

The chain employs TRBV2 and TRBJ1-6; 7 bases match TRBD1. Germline trimming cut 6 bases from V and 0 bases from J; bases unmatched to any gene: 14. Looked up from germline, CDR1 is SNHLY and CDR2 is FYNNEI. The CDR3 is 19 amino acids. CDR3 bases: TGTGCCAGCAGACTGAGTGACAGGGCGGGGCGCTCCTATAATTCACCCCTCCACTTT. This codes for CASRLSDRAGRSYNSPLHF.

This clonotype occurred many times. The gene calls are TRBV14 and TRBJ2-2; D is perhaps TRBD1 (6 bases). CDR1 and CDR2 from the germline V gene are SGHDN and FVKESK. CDR3 size: 15 residues. V lost 7 bases to trimming and J lost 4 bases, with 16 bases between them. The CDR3 protein is CASTPAGVGTGELFF. CDR3 coding DNA: TGTGCCAGCACTCCGGCAGGGGTCGGCACCGGGGAGCTGTTTTTT.

This chain links TRBV11-2 with TRBJ2-2; 7 nucleotides line up with TRBD1. The CDR3 has 16 amino acids. V gave up 5 bases and J gave up 7 bases; unmatched junction bases: 13. CDR1 SGHAT and CDR2 FQNNGV come from the germline V gene. CDR3 coding DNA: TGTGCCAGCAGCCCGCGGACAGGTTTGTCCGGCGGGGAGCTGTTTTTT. Its translation is CASSPRTGLSGGELFF.

The chain links TRBV2 to TRBJ2-1; D possibly corresponds to TRBD1 (5 bases). The CDR3 has 12 residues. The ends were cut back, 6 bases at V and 4 bases at J, with 7 bases in the middle. Germline V gene sequence: CDR1 SNHLY, CDR2 FYNNEI. CDR3 nucleotide sequence: TGTGCCAGCAGGGACATGTACAATGAGCAGTTCTTC. The encoded protein is CASRDMYNEQFF.

The genes are TRBV2 and TRBJ2-2, with TRBD2 as a possible D gene (5 bases). The CDR3 extends over 13 amino acids. Germline CDR1 and CDR2: SNHLY and FYNNEI. Trimming stripped 10 bases from V and 4 bases from J, with 13 bases between. This chain's CDR3 is CATPTRGTGELFF. CDR3 DNA sequence: TGTGCCACACCGACCCGGGGCACCGGGGAGCTGTTTTTT.